This TCR beta chain was retrieved from a study of OX40 agonist ivuxolimab in advanced cancers. In the study overall: An agonistic human IgG2 monoclonal antibody against OX40 (CD134) was given.

With respect to this clone: Its matching antigen is unknown.

Study-wide points: Researchers report that CD8+ T cells had, on average, more expanded clones than CD4+.

Libraries were prepared by immunoSEQ multiplex PCR; TCRdb keeps only in-frame clonotypes and omits some of them. The sample records roughly 36,000 clones, around 74% being singletons. The V and J ends lost 4 bases and 4 bases respectively, with 13 bases between them. CDR3 size: 13 residues. Germline CDR1 reads GTSNPN; CDR2 reads SVGIG (reference sequence). Patients were ruled out by autoimmune disease history or systemic immunosuppression. Collection of blood occurred at baseline, at cycle 4 day 1, and at cycle 7 day 1. This chain joins TRBV30 and TRBJ2-5; D possibly corresponds to TRBD1 (5 bases). This specimen was CD4+ or CD8+ T cells sorted from blood, taken in a trial of the OX40 agonist ivuxolimab. This TCR was sampled from an adult with an advanced solid tumor such as melanoma, head and neck, liver or kidney cancer. In DNA form, the CDR3 reads TGTGCCTGGAATAAGGGGTTGCGAGAGACCCAGTACTTC. Its translation is CAWNKGLRETQYF.